Listed below are T cell receptor beta chains from one sample, sequenced in a study of OX40 agonist ivuxolimab in advanced cancers. Sequencing used immunoSEQ multiplex PCR; TCRdb keeps in-frame clones, though not all of them. This sample carries about 91,000 clones, around nine tenths of them seen once, and the ten largest clones take approximately 0.49%. The sequencing used CD4+ or CD8+ T cells sorted from blood, collected in a trial of the OX40 agonist ivuxolimab. The receptor set was obtained from an adult with an advanced solid tumor such as melanoma, head and neck, liver or kidney cancer. The CDR3 runs from the conserved cysteine through the conserved F or W. A D gene is named only where the DNA matches it firmly. Clone sizes are given selectively: once, few, many, or a class where the clone is expanded.

d_gene,v_gene,j_gene,abundance,len,CDR3aa,CDR3nt
TRBD1,TRBV29-1,TRBJ2-1,.,15,CSVTPGQGSYNEQFF,TGCAGCGTCACCCCCGGACAGGGCTCCTACAATGAGCAGTTCTTC
.,TRBV28,TRBJ2-7,.,16,CASSDPAGHGSYEQYF,TGTGCCAGCTCAGACCCGGCGGGACATGGTTCCTACGAGCAGTACTTC
.,TRBV7-3,TRBJ2-2,.,13,CASSLGETGELFF,TGTGCCAGCAGCTTGGGGGAGACCGGGGAGCTGTTTTTT
.,TRBV25-1,TRBJ2-7,.,12,CASSEGGARPRF,TGTGCCAGCAGTGAGGGTGGGGCGAGGCCAAGGTTC
.,TRBV7-9,TRBJ1-1,.,14,CASSSRAQNTEAFF,TGTGCCAGCAGCTCCAGAGCCCAGAACACTGAAGCTTTCTTT
TRBD1,TRBV19,TRBJ1-2,.,17,CASSISGTGTFWYGYTF,TGTGCCAGTAGTATTTCAGGGACAGGGACGTTTTGGTACGGCTACACCTTC
.,TRBV7-2,TRBJ1-2,.,14,CASSPAFRLHGYTF,TGTGCCAGCAGCCCTGCCTTTAGATTACATGGCTACACCTTC
.,TRBV7-9,TRBJ2-3,few,14,CASSELGGPDTQYF,TGTGCCAGCAGCGAGCTAGGGGGGCCAGATACGCAGTATTTT
.,TRBV28,TRBJ2-5,.,15,CASSPTSGAQETQYF,TGTGCCAGCAGCCCCACCTCCGGGGCCCAAGAGACCCAGTACTTC
.,TRBV29-1,TRBJ1-5,.,12,CSAKISNQPQHF,TGCAGCGCCAAGATCAGCAATCAGCCCCAGCATTTT
.,TRBV29-1,TRBJ1-2,.,12,CSLTDSNYGYTF,TGCAGCCTTACCGACAGTAACTATGGCTACACCTTC
.,TRBV18,TRBJ1-5,.,19,CASSPPTGTGTRGGQPQHF,TGTGCCAGCTCACCACCGACGGGCACAGGGACCAGAGGGGGTCAGCCCCAGCATTTT
.,TRBV19,TRBJ2-6,.,17,CASSIGGPASGANVLTF,TGTGCCAGTAGTATAGGGGGACCGGCCTCTGGGGCCAACGTCCTGACTTTC
TRBD1,TRBV2,TRBJ1-3,.,14,CASSRDRVGNTIYF,TGTGCCAGCAGCCGGGACAGGGTTGGAAACACCATATATTTT
.,TRBV2,TRBJ2-3,.,13,CASSEREVDTQYF,TGTGCCAGCAGTGAAAGGGAGGTAGATACGCAGTATTTT
.,TRBV6-1,TRBJ2-3,once,14,CASSEARVADTQYF,TGTGCCAGCAGTGAAGCTAGGGTCGCAGATACGCAGTATTTT
.,TRBV7-3,TRBJ2-5,.,13,CASSFGREETQYF,TGTGCCAGCAGCTTCGGCAGGGAAGAGACCCAGTACTTC
.,TRBV18,TRBJ1-3,once,19,CASSPRDPAGPNSGNTIYF,TGTGCCAGCTCACCACGCGACCCCGCAGGGCCTAACTCTGGAAACACCATATATTTT
.,TRBV19,TRBJ2-1,.,17,CASSSPRGGGRGNEQFF,TGTGCCAGTAGTTCCCCCCGTGGGGGGGGCCGGGGCAATGAGCAGTTCTTC
TRBD1,TRBV29-1,TRBJ2-7,few,13,CSVQGGTQGEQYF,TGCAGCGTTCAAGGGGGCACCCAGGGCGAGCAGTACTTC
TRBD2,TRBV5-4,TRBJ2-2,.,15,CASTSGGRGTGELFF,TGTGCCAGCACCTCCGGGGGGAGGGGCACCGGGGAGCTGTTTTTT
TRBD1,TRBV5-1,TRBJ2-7,.,16,CASSLGTGTGGREQYF,TGCGCCAGCAGCTTAGGTACCGGGACAGGGGGTCGAGAGCAGTACTTC
.,TRBV7-2,TRBJ1-4,.,16,CASSLVIGGSGEKLFF,TGTGCCAGCAGCTTAGTGATAGGGGGTTCCGGGGAAAAACTGTTTTTT
TRBD2,TRBV15,TRBJ2-2,.,16,CATSRLAGADTGELFF,TGTGCCACCAGCAGACTAGCGGGGGCTGACACCGGGGAGCTGTTTTTT
.,TRBV5-6,TRBJ1-2,.,13,CASSRGRDYGYTF,TGTGCCAGCAGCCGGGGACGGGACTATGGCTACACCTTC
.,TRBV6-4,TRBJ1-6,once,15,CASSQVAVDNSPLHF,TGTGCCAGCAGTCAGGTGGCCGTAGATAATTCACCCCTCCACTTT
TRBD1,TRBV19,TRBJ2-2,.,17,CASEGQGSFWGTGELFF,TGTGCCAGCGAGGGACAGGGGTCCTTTTGGGGCACCGGGGAGCTGTTTTTT
.,TRBV7-6,TRBJ1-4,.,13,CASSPRGQEKLFF,TGTGCCAGCAGCCCCCGGGGCCAGGAAAAACTGTTTTTT
.,TRBV18,TRBJ1-2,.,15,CASSPLREANYGYTF,TGTGCCAGCTCACCACTCCGAGAAGCTAACTATGGCTACACCTTC
.,TRBV9,TRBJ2-2,.,16,CASSVVPGTSTGELFF,TGTGCCAGCAGCGTAGTCCCAGGGACGTCCACCGGGGAGCTGTTTTTT
.,TRBV7-3,TRBJ2-3,once,14,CASSLQGIADTQYF,TGTGCCAGCAGCTTACAGGGTATCGCAGATACGCAGTATTTT
.,TRBV9,TRBJ1-3,once,14,CASSPLTGADTIYF,TGTGCCAGCAGCCCCCTGACCGGGGCGGACACCATATATTTT
TRBD1,TRBV7-6,TRBJ2-5,.,20,CASSSTPVWDRGRVPETQYF,TGTGCCAGCAGCTCTACCCCAGTTTGGGACAGGGGGCGCGTGCCAGAGACCCAGTACTTC
.,TRBV5-1,TRBJ2-7,.,15,CASSLQGKRSYEQYF,TGCGCCAGCAGCTTGCAAGGGAAACGCTCCTACGAGCAGTACTTC
.,TRBV6-1,TRBJ1-5,.,13,CASIEKGNQPQHF,TGTGCCAGCATCGAGAAGGGGAATCAGCCCCAGCATTTT
.,TRBV11-2,TRBJ2-5,.,13,CASSLATGGTQYF,TGTGCCAGCAGCTTAGCGACTGGTGGGACCCAGTACTTC
.,TRBV5-5,TRBJ1-2,.,13,CASSPGGRKGYTF,TGTGCCAGCAGCCCCGGGGGGCGGAAGGGCTACACCTTC
.,TRBV11-2,TRBJ1-1,.,13,CASSDPSSTEAFF,TGTGCCAGCAGCGACCCCTCGAGCACTGAAGCTTTCTTT
TRBD1,TRBV6-1,TRBJ2-7,once,13,CASTRTGPYEQYF,TGTGCCAGCACTCGGACAGGACCCTACGAGCAGTACTTC
.,TRBV2,TRBJ2-5,.,14,CASSGWTGRATQYF,TGTGCCAGCAGTGGTTGGACAGGGAGGGCGACCCAGTACTTC
TRBD1,TRBV7-3,TRBJ1-1,.,14,CASSRTQGLAEAFF,TGTGCCAGCAGCAGAACACAGGGGCTGGCTGAAGCTTTCTTT
.,TRBV9,TRBJ1-2,once,14,CASSPGGGGRGYTF,TGTGCCAGCAGCCCCGGAGGGGGGGGCCGTGGCTACACCTTC
TRBD1,TRBV6-6,TRBJ1-2,.,14,CASRTTGLTYGYTF,TGTGCCAGCAGGACGACAGGGTTGACCTATGGCTACACCTTC
.,TRBV14,TRBJ2-4,.,13,CASGKTASNIQYF,TGTGCCAGCGGTAAAACAGCTTCAAACATTCAGTACTTC